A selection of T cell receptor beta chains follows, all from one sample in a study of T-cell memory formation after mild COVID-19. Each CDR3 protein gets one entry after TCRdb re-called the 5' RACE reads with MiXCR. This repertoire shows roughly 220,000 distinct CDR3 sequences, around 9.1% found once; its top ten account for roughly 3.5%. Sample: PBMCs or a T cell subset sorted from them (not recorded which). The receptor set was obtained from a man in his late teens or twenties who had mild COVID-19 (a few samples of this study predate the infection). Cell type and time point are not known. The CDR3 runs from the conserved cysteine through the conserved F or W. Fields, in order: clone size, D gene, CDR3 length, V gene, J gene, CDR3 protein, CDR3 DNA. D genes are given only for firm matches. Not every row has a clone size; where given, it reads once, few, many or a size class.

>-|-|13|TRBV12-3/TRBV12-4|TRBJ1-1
CASSQVQGVEAFF
TGTGCCAGCAGTCAAGTACAGGGAGTTGAAGCTTTCTTT
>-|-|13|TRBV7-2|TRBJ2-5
CASSPGQWETQYF
TGTGCCAGCAGCCCCGGACAATGGGAGACCCAGTACTTC
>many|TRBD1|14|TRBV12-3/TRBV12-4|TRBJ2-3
CASRRTGGTDTQYF
TGTGCCAGCAGAAGGACAGGGGGCACAGATACGCAGTATTTT
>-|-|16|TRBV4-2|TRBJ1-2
CASSQAGAGQGYGYTF
TGTGCCAGCAGCCAAGCGGGGGCGGGGCAGGGCTATGGCTACACCTTC
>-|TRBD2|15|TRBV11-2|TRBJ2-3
CASNLAGGLTDTQYF
TGTGCCAGCAACCTAGCGGGGGGCTTGACAGATACGCAGTATTTT
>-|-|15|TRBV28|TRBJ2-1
CASSPGPSSYNEQFF
TGTGCCAGCAGCCCCGGACCCAGCTCCTACAATGAGCAGTTCTTC
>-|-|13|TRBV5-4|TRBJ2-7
CASSLDRVGEQYF
TGTGCCAGCAGCTTGGACAGGGTTGGCGAGCAGTACTTC
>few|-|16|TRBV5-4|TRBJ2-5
CASSLAEPSLQETQYF
TGTGCCAGCAGCTTGGCGGAGCCCTCCTTACAAGAGACCCAGTACTTC
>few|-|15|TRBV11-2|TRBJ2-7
CASSTQGSLLGEQYF
TGTGCCAGTTCAACACAGGGTTCCTTGTTGGGCGAGCAGTACTTC
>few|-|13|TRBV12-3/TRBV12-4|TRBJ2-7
CASKNTGSYEQYF
TGTGCCAGCAAAAACACGGGTAGCTACGAGCAGTACTTC
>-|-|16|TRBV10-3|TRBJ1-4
CAISEFMASTNEKLFF
TGTGCCATCAGTGAGTTCATGGCGTCAACTAATGAAAAACTGTTTTTT
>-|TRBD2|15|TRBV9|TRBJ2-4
CASSERGPDKNIQYF
TGTGCCAGCAGCGAGCGGGGGCCCGACAAAAACATTCAGTACTTC
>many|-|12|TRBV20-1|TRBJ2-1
CSAVGDYNEQFF
TGCAGTGCGGTAGGGGACTACAATGAGCAGTTCTTC
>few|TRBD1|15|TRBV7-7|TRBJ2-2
CASSADRGSTGELFF
TGTGCCAGCAGCGCGGACAGGGGGAGCACCGGGGAGCTGTTTTTT
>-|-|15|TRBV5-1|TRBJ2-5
CASSLDGTREETQYF
TGCGCCAGCAGCTTGGACGGTACCCGCGAAGAGACCCAGTACTTC
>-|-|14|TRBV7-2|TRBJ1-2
CASSFVQANYGYTF
TGTGCCAGCAGCTTCGTTCAGGCGAACTATGGCTACACCTTC
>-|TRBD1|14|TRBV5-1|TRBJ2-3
CASSFQGETDTQYF
TGCGCCAGCAGCTTTCAGGGGGAGACAGATACGCAGTATTTT
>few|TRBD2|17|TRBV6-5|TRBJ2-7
CASSYSRLAGVSYEQYF
TGTGCCAGCAGTTACTCAAGGCTAGCGGGGGTTAGCTACGAGCAGTACTTC
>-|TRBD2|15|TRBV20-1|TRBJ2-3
CSASGGRSSTDTQYF
TGCAGTGCCAGCGGGGGGAGGTCTAGCACAGATACGCAGTATTTT
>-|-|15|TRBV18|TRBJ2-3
CASSPRAELADTQYF
TGTGCCAGCTCACCAAGAGCGGAACTGGCAGATACGCAGTATTTT
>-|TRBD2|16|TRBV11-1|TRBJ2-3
CASSSTSGEITDTQYF
TGTGCCAGCAGCTCGACTAGCGGGGAGATCACAGATACGCAGTATTTT
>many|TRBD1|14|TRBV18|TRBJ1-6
CASSSGTGGTPLHF
TGTGCCAGCTCATCCGGGACAGGGGGCACACCCCTCCACTTT
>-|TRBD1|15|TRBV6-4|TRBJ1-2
CASSRGQGANYGYTF
TGTGCCAGCAGTCGCGGACAGGGGGCTAACTATGGCTACACCTTC
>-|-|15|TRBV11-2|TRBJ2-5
CASSPLRGKKETQYF
TGTGCCAGCAGTCCGCTCCGGGGGAAGAAAGAGACCCAGTACTTC
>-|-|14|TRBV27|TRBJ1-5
CASSLTKGNQPQHF
TGTGCCAGCAGTCTCACCAAGGGGAATCAGCCCCAGCATTTT
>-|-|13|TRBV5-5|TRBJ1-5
CASSLGGTQPQHF
TGTGCCAGCAGCTTAGGGGGAACCCAGCCCCAGCATTTT
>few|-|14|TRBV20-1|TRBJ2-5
CSARTAPILETQYF
TGCAGTGCTCGGACAGCTCCTATCTTAGAGACCCAGTACTTC
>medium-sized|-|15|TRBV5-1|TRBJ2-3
CASSLMGGRGDTQYF
TGCGCCAGCAGCTTGATGGGGGGCCGGGGAGATACGCAGTATTTT
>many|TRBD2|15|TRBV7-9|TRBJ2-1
CASSLAAGGEGEQFF
TGTGCCAGCAGCTTAGCAGCGGGGGGGGAGGGAGAGCAGTTCTTC
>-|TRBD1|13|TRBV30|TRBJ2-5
CAWREQGRETQYF
TGTGCCTGGAGGGAACAGGGGAGAGAGACCCAGTACTTC
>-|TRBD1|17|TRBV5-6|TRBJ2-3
CASVRGRGQDLTDTQYF
TGTGCCAGCGTCAGAGGAAGGGGACAGGACCTCACAGATACGCAGTATTTT
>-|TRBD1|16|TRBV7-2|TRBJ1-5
CASSSQGAGGNQPQHF
TGTGCCAGCAGCTCACAGGGGGCGGGGGGCAATCAGCCCCAGCATTTT
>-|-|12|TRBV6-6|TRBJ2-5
CASSYIAETQYF
TGTGCCAGCAGTTACATCGCAGAGACCCAGTACTTC
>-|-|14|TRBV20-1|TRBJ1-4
CSARVAGGNEKLFF
TGCAGTGCTAGAGTGGCGGGTGGTAATGAAAAACTGTTTTTT
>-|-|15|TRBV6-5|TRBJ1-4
CASSYWQGLNEKLFF
TGTGCCAGCAGTTACTGGCAGGGACTTAATGAAAAACTGTTTTTT
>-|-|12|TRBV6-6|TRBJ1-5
CASTPGRQPQHF
TGTGCCAGCACCCCGGGGCGCCAGCCCCAGCATTTT
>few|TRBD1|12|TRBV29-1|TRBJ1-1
CSVESGGTEAFF
TGCAGCGTTGAATCAGGGGGCACTGAAGCTTTCTTT
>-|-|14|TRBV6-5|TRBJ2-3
CASSYGESTDTQYF
TGTGCCAGCAGTTACGGGGAAAGCACAGATACGCAGTATTTT
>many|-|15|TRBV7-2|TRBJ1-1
CASSLVTGLNTEAFF
TGTGCCAGCAGCTTAGTTACAGGGTTGAACACTGAAGCTTTCTTT
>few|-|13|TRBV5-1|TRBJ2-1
CASSLGGSNEQFF
TGCGCCAGCAGCTTAGGCGGATCCAATGAGCAGTTCTTC
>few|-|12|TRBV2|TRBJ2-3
CASSELFRTQYF
TGTGCCAGCAGTGAATTATTTAGGACGCAGTATTTT
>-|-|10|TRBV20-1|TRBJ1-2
CSARIHGYTF
TGCAGTGCTAGAATTCATGGCTACACCTTC
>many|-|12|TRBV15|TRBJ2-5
CATSREWETQYF
TGTGCCACCAGCAGGGAATGGGAGACCCAGTACTTC
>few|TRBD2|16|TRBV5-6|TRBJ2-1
CASSFIAGGPSNEQFF
TGTGCCAGCAGCTTCATAGCGGGGGGGCCCTCAAATGAGCAGTTCTTC
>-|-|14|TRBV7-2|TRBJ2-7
CASSTRLSTYEQYF
TGTGCCAGCAGCACCCGACTTTCTACCTACGAGCAGTACTTC
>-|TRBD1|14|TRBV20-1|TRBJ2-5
CSAARQGLTETQYF
TGCAGTGCCGCCCGACAGGGGTTAACAGAGACCCAGTACTTC
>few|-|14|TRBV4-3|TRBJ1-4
CASGRESDFEKLFF
TGCGCCAGCGGCCGGGAGTCTGACTTTGAAAAACTGTTTTTT
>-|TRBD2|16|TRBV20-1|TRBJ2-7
CSASLPGTSGGYEQYF
TGCAGTGCTAGTTTGCCTGGGACTAGCGGGGGCTACGAGCAGTACTTC
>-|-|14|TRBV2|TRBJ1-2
CASSEILPEVGYTF
TGTGCCAGCAGTGAGATTCTCCCTGAGGTCGGCTACACCTTC
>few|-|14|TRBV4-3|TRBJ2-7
CASSQVGGSYEQYF
TGCGCCAGCAGCCAAGTTGGGGGATCCTACGAGCAGTACTTC
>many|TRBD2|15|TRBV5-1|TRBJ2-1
CASSWDGGGRNEQFF
TGCGCCAGCAGCTGGGACGGGGGGGGCAGAAATGAGCAGTTCTTC
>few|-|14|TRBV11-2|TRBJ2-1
CASSPDTGFHEQFF
TGTGCCAGCAGCCCAGATACAGGGTTTCATGAGCAGTTCTTC
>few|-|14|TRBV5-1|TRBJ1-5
CASSLASGDQPQHF
TGCGCCAGCAGCTTGGCGTCAGGGGATCAGCCCCAGCATTTT
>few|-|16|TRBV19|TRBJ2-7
CASSIDFPRRAGEQYF
TGTGCCAGTAGTATAGATTTCCCTAGGCGGGCCGGGGAGCAGTACTTC
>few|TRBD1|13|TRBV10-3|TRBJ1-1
CAITTTGGTEAFF
TGTGCCATCACCACGACAGGGGGCACTGAAGCTTTCTTT